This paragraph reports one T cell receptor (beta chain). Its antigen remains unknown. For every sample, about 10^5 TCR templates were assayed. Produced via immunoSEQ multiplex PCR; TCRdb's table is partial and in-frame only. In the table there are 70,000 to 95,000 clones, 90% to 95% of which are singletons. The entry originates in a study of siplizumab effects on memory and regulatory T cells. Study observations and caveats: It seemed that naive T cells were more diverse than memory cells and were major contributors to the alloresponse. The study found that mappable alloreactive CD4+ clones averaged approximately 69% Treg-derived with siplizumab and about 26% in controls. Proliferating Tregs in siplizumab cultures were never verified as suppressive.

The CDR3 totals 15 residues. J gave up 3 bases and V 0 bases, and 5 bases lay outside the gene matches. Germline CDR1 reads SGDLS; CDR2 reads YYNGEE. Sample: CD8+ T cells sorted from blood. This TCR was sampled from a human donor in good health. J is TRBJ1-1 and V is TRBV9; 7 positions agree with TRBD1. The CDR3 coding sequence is TGTGCCAGCAGCGTAGAGGGCAGGGGGGACACTGAAGCTTTCTTT. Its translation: CASSVEGRGDTEAFF.